This TCR beta chain was identified in a study of beta chain features in type 1 diabetes. Study outcomes and limitations: The naive, central memory and Treg TCRB repertoires showed an apparent similarity that was greater among patients than among healthy donors.

To note about this clone: Its matching antigen is unknown.

A sort by CD45RO/CCR7/CD25/CD127/CD95/CD27 yielded CD4+ naive, central memory, regulatory and stem cell-like memory cells. What was sequenced were expressed TCRB transcripts, since all of the isolated RNA had been reverse transcribed. TCRdb's table, derived via immunoSEQ multiplex PCR, lists solely in-frame clones and lacks some. This sample has around 250,000 clones, with 55% to 70% found just once. Material: naive CD4+ T cells from blood. This clonotype was sampled from a man aged 25 to 40 in good health.

The CDR3 DNA follows: TGTGCCAGCAGCTTAAGAGCGGGAGCAGGCAAAGATACGCAGTATTTT. Protein: CASSLRAGAGKDTQYF. The genes are TRBV7-2 and TRBJ2-3; TRBD2 matches at 8 bases. Germline V lookup: CDR1 SGHTA, CDR2 FQGNSA. The trim removed 2 bases at V and 5 bases at J, leaving 9 bases unmatched. The CDR3 extends over 16 amino acids.